This note documents a single T cell receptor (beta chain) sequence. V lost 5 bases and J 0 bases, leaving 20 bases between the germline ends. Per germline, CDR1 SGHRS and CDR2 YFSETQ. The CDR3 runs 17 residues. The data originate from a study of patients and donors after allogeneic stem cell transplantation. MiXCR, applied by TCRdb to the RT-PCR reads, yields one record per CDR3 protein. The sample has about a million distinct CDR3 sequences; about a sixth are singletons. The chain carries TRBV5-1 and TRBJ1-1, with D maybe TRBD1 (6 bases). Sequencing was done on a sample of blood, either unsorted or a sorted T cell fraction (not recorded which). This TCR derives from a human donor who was either an allogeneic HSCT recipient or a stem cell or donor lymphocyte infusion donor (not recorded which). It is not recorded whose cells these are; they may come from a transplant donor. CDR3 DNA sequence: TGCGCCAGCAGTTTTGGACAGACAGCCTCCCTGAACACTGAAGCTTTCTTT. It translates to CASSFGQTASLNTEAFF.